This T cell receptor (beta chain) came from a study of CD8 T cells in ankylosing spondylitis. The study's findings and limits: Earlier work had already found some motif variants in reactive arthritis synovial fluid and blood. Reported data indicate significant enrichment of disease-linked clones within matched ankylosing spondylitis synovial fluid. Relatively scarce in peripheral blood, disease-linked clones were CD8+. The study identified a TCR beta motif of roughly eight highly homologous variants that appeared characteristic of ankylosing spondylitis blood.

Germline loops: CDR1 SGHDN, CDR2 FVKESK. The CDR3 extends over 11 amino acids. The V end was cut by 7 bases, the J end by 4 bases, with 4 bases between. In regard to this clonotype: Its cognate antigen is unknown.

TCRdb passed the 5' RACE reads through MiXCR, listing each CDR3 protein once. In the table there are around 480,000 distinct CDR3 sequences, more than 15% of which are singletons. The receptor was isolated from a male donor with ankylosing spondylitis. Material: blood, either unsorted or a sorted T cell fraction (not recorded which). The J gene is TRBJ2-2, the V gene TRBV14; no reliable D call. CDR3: CASTSTGELFF. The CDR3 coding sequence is TGTGCCAGCACGAGCACCGGGGAGCTGTTTTTT.